This is a list of T cell receptor beta chains from one sample in a study of T cells in Graves' hyperthyroidism and ophthalmopathy. From the multiplex PCR reads, TCRdb called clonotypes with MiXCR, one entry per CDR3 protein. The sample lists fewer than 850,000 distinct CDR3 sequences, 15% to 20% occurring once. Sequenced sample: blood. All receptors derive from a man aged 50 to 59 with Graves' hyperthyroidism. Each CDR3 is given with its conserved first and last residue. The D gene is left open where the match is weak. Expanded clones get a size class; other rows say once, few or many, or leave the size out.

15	few	TRBV28	NA	TRBJ2-7	CASSWVRGRAYEQYF
16	NA	TRBV6-1	NA	TRBJ2-6	CASSANLGAGANVLAF
16	few	TRBV5-1	TRBD2	TRBJ2-1	CASSLVRRESYNEQFF
16	many	TRBV7-2	NA	TRBJ1-1	CASSLLDRPRNTEAFF
14	many	TRBV12-3/TRBV12-4	TRBD1	TRBJ1-5	CASSFAGGGQPQHF
15	NA	TRBV9	NA	TRBJ1-4	CASSVEGATYEKLIF
15	many	TRBV5-1	NA	TRBJ1-1	CASSSWTAENTEAFF
14	many	TRBV7-9	TRBD1	TRBJ1-2	CASSSTGEGYGYTF
13	NA	TRBV6-1	NA	TRBJ1-2	CASSRTQNYGYTF
13	many	TRBV19	NA	TRBJ2-7	CASSTGFLREQYF
14	many	TRBV5-1	TRBD1	TRBJ1-4	CASSGTGEGEKLFF
15	NA	TRBV19	TRBD2	TRBJ2-2	CASSKTSGFTGELFF
14	few	TRBV4-1	NA	TRBJ2-3	CASSSAEGTDTQYF
14	many	TRBV12-3/TRBV12-4	TRBD1	TRBJ1-2	CASSLGGDSYGYTF
14	many	TRBV10-2	NA	TRBJ1-3	CASAPNPSGNTIYF
14	NA	TRBV3-1	TRBD1	TRBJ2-2	CATRDRGLTGELFF
15	many	TRBV5-1	TRBD1	TRBJ1-4	CASSAGQGAREKLFF
13	few	TRBV6-2/TRBV6-3	NA	TRBJ2-1	CASRIQGPNEQFF
13	many	TRBV27	NA	TRBJ2-7	CASTPRDTYEQYF
13	NA	TRBV30	TRBD1	TRBJ2-3	CAWRRTGIDTQYF
14	medium-sized	TRBV11-2	TRBD1	TRBJ2-5	CASSWGDRGETQYF
14	NA	TRBV29-1	TRBD1	TRBJ1-5	CSVVGDSGNQPRHF
12	NA	TRBV7-2	NA	TRBJ2-5	CASSRVQETQYF
14	many	TRBV12-3/TRBV12-4	NA	TRBJ2-7	CASSLREGGYEQYF
14	few	TRBV20-1	NA	TRBJ2-2	CSASLGGNTGELFF
15	NA	TRBV3-1	NA	TRBJ1-4	CASSQTHGAREKLFF
17	NA	TRBV3-1	TRBD2	TRBJ2-1	CASSPEREGRISNEQFF
13	few	TRBV28	NA	TRBJ1-1	CASVGGAGSEAFF
15	NA	TRBV29-1	NA	TRBJ2-3	CSVEDLGGRTDTQYF
14	many	TRBV5-1	NA	TRBJ1-1	CASSPQGYDTEAFF
15	many	TRBV2	NA	TRBJ2-5	CASSVRASWEETQYF
15	NA	TRBV20-1	TRBD2	TRBJ2-2	CSARDLTGGFGELFF
12	few	TRBV29-1	NA	TRBJ2-7	CSVVQGGYEQYF
15	NA	TRBV2	NA	TRBJ2-3	CASSQTVSSTDTQYF
18	few	TRBV30	TRBD1	TRBJ2-2	CAWSDGTGKGLNTGELFF
15	few	TRBV18	NA	TRBJ1-2	CASSPRSIRNYGYTF
16	many	TRBV11-2	TRBD2	TRBJ2-2	CASSSGLAGGPGELFF
13	NA	TRBV30	NA	TRBJ1-5	CAWSIDGNQPQHF
14	many	TRBV27	TRBD1	TRBJ2-1	CASSLTGGFREQFF
14	NA	TRBV5-1	TRBD1	TRBJ2-1	CASSLDRGLNEQFF
14	many	TRBV28	TRBD1	TRBJ2-7	CASSLWQGAGEQYF
15	many	TRBV13	NA	TRBJ2-4	CASSLRGGHKNIQYF
15	many	TRBV28	NA	TRBJ1-2	CASSLVGGVDYGYTF
17	NA	TRBV25-1	TRBD2	TRBJ2-5	CASREGIGGTSRETQYF
14	many	TRBV28	NA	TRBJ1-1	CASSLIEGIMEAFF
15	few	TRBV7-6	NA	TRBJ2-2	CASRPGQANTGELFF